The 27 T cell receptor beta chains below come from one sample, sequenced in a study of shared clonotypes between healthy human individuals. Libraries were prepared by immunoSEQ multiplex PCR; TCRdb keeps only in-frame clonotypes and omits some of them. This repertoire shows 2 million or so clones, 90% to 95% found once; its top ten account for 0.13%. Sample: naive CD4+ T cells sorted from blood. The subset denotes: CD45RA+ positively selected. The receptors come from a man aged 18 to 29 in good health.

With regard to this clone: One junction end does not reproduce the germline sequence, and a read error may be involved. The chain carries TRBV2 and TRBJ1-2; 7 bases map to TRBD1. This CDR3 spans 14 amino acids. Germline V gives CDR1 SNHLY, CDR2 FYNNEI. The DNA for the CDR3 is TGTGCCTGCAGAAGGCAGGGGGTGCTTTATGGCTACACCTTC. Its protein product is CACRRQGVLYGYTF.

The rearrangement links TRBV7-4 to TRBJ2-7; a possible D gene is TRBD2 (5 bases). The CDR3 contains 16 residues. Germline V gives CDR1 SGHVT, CDR2 SQSDAQ. Trimming took 1 base from V and 0 from J, leaving 13 bases between them. The CDR3 loop is CASSLESSGYSYEQYF. In nucleotides, the CDR3 is TGTGCCAGCAGCTTAGAATCCAGCGGTTACTCCTACGAGCAGTACTTC.

CDR3 coding DNA: TGTGCCAGCAGCCCCCCCGGGAGGGCAGGGGATACGCAGTATTTT. It encodes CASSPPGRAGDTQYF. The J gene is TRBJ2-3, the V gene TRBV5-4; TRBD2 matches at 8 bases. The V and J ends lost 4 bases and 6 bases, in that order; junction bases with no gene match: 10. Germline V gives CDR1 SGHNT, CDR2 YYREEE (reference sequence). There are 15 residues in the CDR3.

The chain has TRBV5-1 and TRBJ2-7, with D tentatively TRBD2 (6 bases). Trimming shortened V by 6 bases and J by 0 bases, and 19 bases separated the two germline ends. The CDR3 is 16 residues long. Germline loops: CDR1 SGHRS, CDR2 YFSETQ. This CDR3 reads CASTLGAGPSSYEQYF. DNA of the CDR3: TGCGCCAGCACCCTTGGCGCGGGACCCAGCTCCTACGAGCAGTACTTC.

This rearrangement joins TRBV9 to TRBJ1-6; D possibly corresponds to TRBD1 (5 bases). Germline assignment: CDR1 SGDLS and CDR2 YYNGEE. V was trimmed by 0 bases and J by 8 bases, leaving 15 bases between them. The CDR3 extends over 16 amino acids. In DNA, the CDR3 is TGTGCCAGCAGCGTAGGGGCGGGAGCGGGGGATTCACCCCTCCACTTT. Translating it yields CASSVGAGAGDSPLHF.

V usage is TRBV9 and J usage is TRBJ2-2, with a weak D call TRBD2 (5 bases). The ends were cut back, 0 bases at V and 0 bases at J, with 9 bases in the middle. The CDR3 extends over 16 amino acids. CDR1 and CDR2 (germline): SGDLS, YYNGEE. The CDR3 loop reads CASSVETAANTGELFF. CDR3 DNA: TGTGCCAGCAGCGTAGAAACAGCGGCGAACACCGGGGAGCTGTTTTTT.

The chain links TRBV4-3 to TRBJ2-6; TRBD1 aligns across 9 bases. The CDR3 loop spans 19 amino acids. Germline V lookup: CDR1 LGHNA, CDR2 YSLEER. The V segment lost 0 bases and the J segment 4 bases; nucleotides outside the gene matches: 10. The CDR3 DNA is TGCGCCAGCAGCCAAGATAGAGGACAGGGGCGGGCAGGGGCCAACGTCCTGACTTTC. Residues: CASSQDRGQGRAGANVLTF.

The V and J genes are TRBV7-2 and TRBJ2-7, with D perhaps being TRBD1 or TRBD2 (5 bases each). V lost 1 base and J lost 3, with 13 bases in between. This CDR3 contains 15 residues. From germline, CDR1 is SGHTA and CDR2 FQGNSA. Here the CDR3 reads CASSLGGPPDYEQYF. The DNA of the CDR3 is TGTGCCAGCAGCTTAGGGGGACCCCCGGACTACGAGCAGTACTTC.

The chain uses TRBV30 and TRBJ2-3; D is unclear. The V gene's germline CDR1 is GTSNPN and CDR2 SVGIG (reference sequence). V dropped 2 bases and J dropped 6 bases, with 12 bases sitting between them. This CDR3 region has 13 residues. In DNA form, the CDR3 reads TGTGCCTGGAGTCAAGGGATTTTGGATACGCAGTATTTT. It codes for CAWSQGILDTQYF.

The CDR3 sequence: CASSTDRSEYF. The CDR3 DNA reads TGTGCCAGCAGTACCGACAGGTCGGAGTACTTC. This chain links TRBV28 with TRBJ2-5; a possible D gene is TRBD1 (6 bases). V was trimmed by 5 bases and J by 12 bases, leaving 13 bases between them. Germline V gene lookup returns CDR1 MDHEN and CDR2 SYDVKM. CDR3 length: 11 amino acids. The full variable domain, rest sourced from reference TRBV28 and TRBJ2-5, is DVKVTQSSRYLVKRTGEKVFLECVQDMDHENMFWYRQDPGLGLRLIYFSYDVKMKEKGDIPEGYSVSREKKERFSLILESASTNQTSMYLCASSTDRSEYFGPGTRLLVL.

This clone has just one count. The rearrangement links TRBV7-2 to TRBJ2-7, with D unresolved. V was shortened by 1 base and J by 2 bases, with 9 bases between the two germline ends. CDR3 size: 14 residues. CDR1 and CDR2 (germline): SGHTA, FQGNSA. The CDR3 nucleotides read TGTGCCAGCAGCTTAGGTAACAGTCCCTACGAGCAGTACTTC. This encodes CASSLGNSPYEQYF.

The chain uses TRBV7-2 and TRBJ2-7; 10 nucleotides match TRBD1. Germline V CDR1 and CDR2: SGHTA, FQGNSA. V trimming: 4 bases; J trimming: 3 bases; junction bases outside the gene matches: 9. The CDR3 spans 16 residues. The CDR3 sequence is CASSWVSGQGFYEQYF. CDR3 nucleotide sequence: TGTGCCAGCAGCTGGGTCTCGGGACAGGGGTTCTACGAGCAGTACTTC. The entire variable domain, with the rest obtained from reference TRBV7-2 and TRBJ2-7, is as follows: GAGVSQSPSNKVTEKGKDVELRCDPISGHTALYWYRQSLGQGLEFLIYFQGNSAPDKSGLPSDRFSAERTGGSVSTLTIQRTQQEDSAVYLCASSWVSGQGFYEQYFGPGTRLTVT.

The chain couples TRBV7-9 to TRBJ2-1; D gene ambiguous. The germline gives CDR1 SEHNR, CDR2 FQNEAQ (reference sequence). The CDR3 loop spans 14 amino acids. V lost 0 bases and J lost 7, with 10 bases in between. CDR3 coding DNA: TGTGCCAGCAGCTTAGCGCTTTTGGGTAATGAGCAGTTCTTC. Encoded protein: CASSLALLGNEQFF.

The rearrangement links TRBV18 to TRBJ1-6, with TRBD1 identical over 10 bases. V shed 6 bases and J 8 bases; nucleotides not matched to a gene: 7. The CDR3 runs to 15 residues. Germline V gene sequence: CDR1 KGHSH, CDR2 LQKENI. Here the CDR3 DNA reads TGTGCCAGCTCCCTGACAGGGGGCCTCGATTCACCCCTCCACTTT. Its translation: CASSLTGGLDSPLHF. Complete variable domain (other parts from reference TRBV18 and TRBJ1-6): NAGVMQNPRHLVRRRGQEARLRCSPMKGHSHVYWYRQLPEEGLKFMVYLQKENIIDESGMPKERFSAEFPKEGPSILRIQQVVRGDSAAYFCASSLTGGLDSPLHFGNGTRLTVT.

This rearrangement joins TRBV5-1 to TRBJ2-7; no firm D call. Trimming shortened V by 0 bases and J by 2 bases, and 9 bases separated the two germline ends. The CDR3 runs to 14 residues. CDR1 is SGHRS, CDR2 YFSETQ, per germline. The CDR3 spells CASSLDWGPYEQYF. For the CDR3, the DNA is TGCGCCAGCAGCTTGGATTGGGGTCCCTACGAGCAGTACTTC.

The chain links TRBV30 to TRBJ2-7, with D tentatively TRBD2 (7 bases). V gave up 5 bases and J gave up 0 bases, with 14 bases separating them. CDR3 length equals 14 residues. Per the germline V gene, CDR1 is GTSNPN and CDR2 is SVGIG (reference sequence). The CDR3 is CAWGGGALSYEQYF. Written as DNA, the CDR3 is TGTGCCTGGGGCGGGGGCGCCCTCTCCTACGAGCAGTACTTC.

The J gene is TRBJ1-2, the V gene TRBV10-3; D not certain. The CDR3 runs to 14 residues. V lost 7 bases and J lost 6, with 18 bases in between. CDR1 and CDR2 from the germline V gene are ENHRY and SYGVKD. The CDR3 spells CAINDPRQNNGYTF. CDR3 sequence (DNA): TGTGCCATCAACGATCCTAGGCAAAACAATGGCTACACCTTC.

The J gene is TRBJ1-4, the V gene TRBV5-1; 7 bases align to TRBD1. Germline lookup yields CDR1 SGHRS and CDR2 YFSETQ. The CDR3 has 14 residues. Trimming at V came to 7 bases and at J to 6 bases, leaving 9 bases not matched to a gene. CDR3 sequence (DNA): TGCGCCAGCGGCGAACAGGGGACGTATGAAAAACTGTTTTTT. The encoded protein is CASGEQGTYEKLFF.

V usage is TRBV10-3 and J usage is TRBJ2-6, with D hard to call. The CDR3 loop spans 17 amino acids. Trimming pared 0 bases from V and 0 bases from J, leaving 9 bases between. Germline CDR1 and CDR2: ENHRY and SYGVKD. CDR3 loop: CAISESPQDSGANVLTF. In nucleotides, the CDR3 is TGTGCCATCAGTGAGTCACCCCAAGACTCTGGGGCCAACGTCCTGACTTTC.

Here the CDR3 reads CASSPVPAGGYYNEQFF. The DNA for the CDR3 is TGTGCCAGCTCACCCGTCCCGGCGGGAGGCTACTACAATGAGCAGTTCTTC. This chain links TRBV18 with TRBJ2-1; 8 bases are shared with TRBD2. Germline V gene lookup returns CDR1 KGHSH and CDR2 LQKENI. The CDR3 is made up of 17 amino acids. V lost 3 bases and J lost 3; bases outside the gene matches: 10.

This clone was seen more than once but under ten times. The rearrangement joins TRBV27 to TRBJ1-5; TRBD1 matches at 7 bases. V gave up 6 bases and J gave up 6 bases; unmatched junction bases: 5. Per the germline V gene, CDR1 is MNHEY and CDR2 is SMNVEV (reference sequence). This CDR3 is built from 13 residues. CDR3 DNA sequence: TGTGCCAGCAGCGGCAGGGGGACTCAGCCCCAGCATTTT. Translated, it gives CASSGRGTQPQHF.

This chain uses TRBV29-1 with TRBJ2-7, with D possibly TRBD2 on 5 matching bases. The CDR3 is 16 amino acids. Germline lookup yields CDR1 SQVTM and CDR2 ANQGSEA. The ends were cut back, 5 bases at V and 2 bases at J, with 22 bases in the middle. In DNA, the CDR3 is TGCAGCGTTAGTATGGGGTCAGCCGGAGGTCCCTACGAGCAGTACTTC. This sequence encodes CSVSMGSAGGPYEQYF.

To note about this clone: The sample holds other DNA sequences that translate to the same CDR3. J is TRBJ2-7 and V is TRBV11-3, with D unresolved. This CDR3 region has 13 residues. V dropped 0 bases and J dropped 0 bases, with 3 bases sitting between them. Germline assignment: CDR1 SGHNT and CDR2 YENEEA. The CDR3 sequence: CASSLEGSYEQYF. The CDR3 DNA follows: TGTGCCAGCAGCTTAGAGGGCTCCTACGAGCAGTACTTC. Variable domain in full (rest from reference TRBV11-3 and TRBJ2-7): EAGVVQSPRYKIIEKKQPVAFWCNPISGHNTLYWYLQNLGQGPELLIRYENEEAVDDSQLPKDRFSAERLKGVDSTLKIQPAELGDSAVYLCASSLEGSYEQYFGPGTRLTVT.

The chain recombines TRBV18 with TRBJ2-7, with D tentatively TRBD2 (5 bases). Gene TRBJ2-5 matches the end of the DNA better, so the J call may be wrong. In germline, CDR1 is KGHSH, CDR2 LQKENI. The CDR3 extends over 14 amino acids. The CDR3 sequence: CASSPEVHPETQYF. Here the CDR3 DNA reads TGTGCCAGCTCACCGGAGGTCCACCCAGAGACCCAGTACTTC.

V and J are TRBV10-3 and TRBJ2-7, with a weak D call TRBD1 (6 bases). The germline V gene encodes CDR1 ENHRY and CDR2 SYGVKD. Trimming took 4 bases from V and 7 from J, leaving 17 bases between them. The CDR3 sequence is 14 residues long. The CDR3 protein is CAISAQLGTSEQYF. Written as DNA, the CDR3 is TGTGCCATCAGTGCCCAACTCGGGACAAGTGAGCAGTACTTC.

This chain links TRBV18 with TRBJ2-3; TRBD2 matches at 8 bases. The CDR3 extends over 16 amino acids. Trimming took 1 base from V and 4 from J; bases not matched to a gene: 7. Germline V lookup: CDR1 KGHSH, CDR2 LQKENI. The CDR3 protein is CASSPLLAGYADTQYF. The CDR3 coding sequence is TGTGCCAGCTCACCACTGTTAGCGGGATACGCAGATACGCAGTATTTT.

Notes on this clone: The same CDR3 arises from other DNA sequences in this sample as well. The CDR3 DNA reads as TGTGCCAGCAGCGTAGCGAGCTCTGGAAACACCATATATTTT. This gives the protein CASSVASSGNTIYF. V and J are TRBV9 and TRBJ1-3; D not certain. The CDR3 runs to 14 residues. The germline V gene has CDR1 SGDLS and CDR2 YYNGEE. Between the trimmed V and J ends, which lost 0 bases and 0 bases, there was a span of 4 bases.